A selection of T cell receptor beta chains follows, all from one sample in a study of T-cell reconstitution after alpha-beta-depleted transplantation in children. TCRdb reprocessed the PCR reads with MiXCR, giving one entry per CDR3 protein. This sample has around 370,000 distinct CDR3 sequences, with around a tenth found just once. Sequences were derived from PBMCs from the stem cell graft donor, sampled from the stem cell graft. The source of these receptors is a human donor who donated a stem cell graft to a child with acute lymphoblastic leukemia. The CDR3 runs from the conserved cysteine through the conserved F or W.

TRBV7-2	TRBJ2-7	CASSGDRYSYEQYF
TRBV12-3/TRBV12-4	TRBJ2-7	CASSLMVTHYEQYF
TRBV7-2	TRBJ2-7	CASSLTGLSPYEQYF
TRBV27	TRBJ2-1	CASRSGGYNEQFF
TRBV27	TRBJ2-7	CASNSGGASYEQYF
TRBV27	TRBJ2-1	CASSPHWGTTYNEQFF
TRBV7-8	TRBJ2-1	CASSFPRTGSSYNEQFF
TRBV4-3	TRBJ2-3	CASSQEAAGQGTDTQYF
TRBV4-1	TRBJ1-5	CASSQEWTGDSNQPQHF
TRBV11-1	TRBJ2-7	CASSSGTGPSSTYEQYF
TRBV9	TRBJ2-5	CASSVAGTGGSQYF
TRBV4-3	TRBJ2-7	CASSPFVAGDFYEQYF
TRBV7-9	TRBJ1-2	CASSLSWAGENYGYTF
TRBV4-1	TRBJ2-1	CASSQDHRTGVNEQFF
TRBV6-2/TRBV6-3	TRBJ2-7	CASSYRQDNYRYEQYF
TRBV7-9	TRBJ1-1	CASSRTNSPGAEAFF
TRBV24-1	TRBJ2-1	CATICSGHNEQFF
TRBV27	TRBJ2-1	CASSPGPSNRAEQFF
TRBV7-2	TRBJ2-3	CASTPTGGSDTQYF
TRBV20-1	TRBJ2-7	CSARFTGTSIHEQYF
TRBV6-5	TRBJ2-3	CASSFDSGLTDTQYF
TRBV18	TRBJ2-5	CASSPFVVTQETQYF
TRBV12-3/TRBV12-4	TRBJ2-1	CASRAGRGVAEQFF
TRBV11-2	TRBJ2-5	CASSPVHQETQYF
TRBV20-1	TRBJ2-5	CSAYRDSQETQYF
TRBV7-9	TRBJ2-7	CASSPPRASGTYEQYF
TRBV2	TRBJ2-1	CASKTREYSYNEQFF
TRBV6-5	TRBJ1-6	CASSRGTSSSYNSPLHF
TRBV5-6	TRBJ2-5	CASSLNNRRDTSF
TRBV5-1	TRBJ1-4	CASSWEGEKLFF
TRBV7-2	TRBJ2-3	CASSKPGQGAVDTQYF
TRBV7-9	TRBJ2-3	CASTFGLAGKADTQYF
TRBV6-1	TRBJ1-1	CASSRGTGGDKAFF
TRBV7-8	TRBJ2-1	CASSLLWGPNEQFF
TRBV9	TRBJ2-7	CASRRGLEEWEQYF
TRBV29-1	TRBJ2-4	CSAAGTDENIQYF
TRBV2	TRBJ1-2	CASTPFDRAYGYTF
TRBV18	TRBJ2-1	CASSQQIRSNEQFF
TRBV6-2/TRBV6-3	TRBJ2-1	CASSSAGGTTYNEQFF
TRBV4-1	TRBJ2-7	CASSQSMAGSDGEQYF
TRBV29-1	TRBJ2-5	CSAQKGPNWAQYF